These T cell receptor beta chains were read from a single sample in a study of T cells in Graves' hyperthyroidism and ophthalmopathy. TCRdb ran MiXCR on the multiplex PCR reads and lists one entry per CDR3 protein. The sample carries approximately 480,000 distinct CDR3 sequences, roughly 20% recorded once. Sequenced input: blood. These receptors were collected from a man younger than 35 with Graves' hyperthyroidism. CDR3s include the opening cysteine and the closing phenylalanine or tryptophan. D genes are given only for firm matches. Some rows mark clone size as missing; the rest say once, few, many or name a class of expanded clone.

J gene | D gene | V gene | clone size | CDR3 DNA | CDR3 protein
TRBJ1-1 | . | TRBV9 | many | TGTGCCAGCAGCGGGCGGGGGCTGAACACTGAAGCTTTCTTT | CASSGRGLNTEAFF
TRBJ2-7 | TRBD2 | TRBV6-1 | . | TGTGCCAGCAGTGCTCCCGGGGGGTTCGGGTACGAGCAGTACTTC | CASSAPGGFGYEQYF
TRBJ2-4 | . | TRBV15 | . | TGTGCCACCAGCAGTGGGGGGCTAGCCAAAAACATTAAGTACTTC | CATSSGGLAKNIKYF
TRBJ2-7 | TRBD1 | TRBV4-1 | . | TGCGCCAGCAGCCCCGATAGGGACAGGGGAACCTACGAGCAGTACTTC | CASSPDRDRGTYEQYF
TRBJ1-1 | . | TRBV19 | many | TGTGCCAGTAGTATATCCAGGTTGGTCACTGAAGCTTTCTTT | CASSISRLVTEAFF
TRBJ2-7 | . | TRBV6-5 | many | TGTGCCAGCAGTTACTCCCAGCTAAATCCCTACGAGCAGTACTTC | CASSYSQLNPYEQYF
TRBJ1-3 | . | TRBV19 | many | TGTGCCAGTGAGCCGGGAACTGCAACCTCTGGAAACACCATATATTTT | CASEPGTATSGNTIYF
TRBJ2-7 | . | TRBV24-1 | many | TGTGCCACCAGTGGGCCGGGTCCTTCCTACGAGCAGTACTTC | CATSGPGPSYEQYF
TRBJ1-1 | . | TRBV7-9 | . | TGTGCCAGCAGCTCCCAGATGAACACTGAAGCTTTCTTT | CASSSQMNTEAFF
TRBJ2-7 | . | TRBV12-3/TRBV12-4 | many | TGTGCCAGCAGTCTCGACTGGGGGACGGACTCCTACGAGCAGTACTTC | CASSLDWGTDSYEQYF
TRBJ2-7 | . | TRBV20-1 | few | TGCAGTGCTAGAGGGGGAAGCGGCTACGAGCAGTACTTC | CSARGGSGYEQYF
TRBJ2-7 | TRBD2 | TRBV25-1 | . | TGTGCCAGCACCGGGACTAGCGGGAGCCCAAACCCCTACGAGCAGTACTTC | CASTGTSGSPNPYEQYF
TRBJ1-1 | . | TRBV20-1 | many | TGCAGTGCTACGGCCAGCCTGAACACTGAAGCTTTCTTT | CSATASLNTEAFF
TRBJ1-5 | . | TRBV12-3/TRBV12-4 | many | TGTGCCAGCAGTTTAAATCGGTGGGGCAAGGCGGATCAGCCCCAGCATTTT | CASSLNRWGKADQPQHF
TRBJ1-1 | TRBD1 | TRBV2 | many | TGTGCCAGTTCCGAGAACCGGGACAGGACCTATTTGAACACTGAAGCTTTCTTT | CASSENRDRTYLNTEAFF
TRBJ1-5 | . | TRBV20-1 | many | TGCAGTGCTAGAGTCCGGCTTGGGGCAGGGTATAGCAATCAGCCCCAGCATTTT | CSARVRLGAGYSNQPQHF
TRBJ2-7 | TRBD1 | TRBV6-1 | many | TGTGCCAGCAGTGAACCCGGGACAGGGTACTACGAGCAGTACTTC | CASSEPGTGYYEQYF
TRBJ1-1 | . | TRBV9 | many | TGTGCCAGCAGCGTAGGAGGGTTCGGGACTGAAGCTTTCTTT | CASSVGGFGTEAFF
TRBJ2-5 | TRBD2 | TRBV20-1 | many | TGCAGTGCTAGGTCTAGCGGGCTAGAGACCCAGTACTTC | CSARSSGLETQYF
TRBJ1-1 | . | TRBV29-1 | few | TGCAGCGCCAGGCGAGCGGGGGCTGAAGCTTTCTTT | CSARRAGAEAFF
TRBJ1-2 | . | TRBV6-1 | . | TGTGCCAGCAGTCCCCGAGCCTCTTTAAAATATGGCTACACCTTC | CASSPRASLKYGYTF
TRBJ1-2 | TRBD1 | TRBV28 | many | TGTGCCAGCAGTGAGGGGACAGCTAGAGGCTACACCTTC | CASSEGTARGYTF
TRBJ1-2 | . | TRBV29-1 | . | TGCAGCGTTGATTCGGCGGTGTATGGCTACACCTTC | CSVDSAVYGYTF
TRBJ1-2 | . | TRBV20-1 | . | TGCAGTGCTAGGGGGGTGTCGGGGACTGGCGGTGGCTACACCTTC | CSARGVSGTGGGYTF
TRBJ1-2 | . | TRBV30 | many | TGTGCCTGGAGCGTTTTGCCTGGGGTTGGCTACACCTTC | CAWSVLPGVGYTF
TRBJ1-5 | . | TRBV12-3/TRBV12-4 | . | TGTGCCAGCAGTCTCGACAGGTGGCGGGATAGCAATCAGCCCCAGCATTTT | CASSLDRWRDSNQPQHF
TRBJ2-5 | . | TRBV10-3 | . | TGTGCCATCAGGGGCCCAGGGGAAGAGACCCAGTACTTC | CAIRGPGEETQYF
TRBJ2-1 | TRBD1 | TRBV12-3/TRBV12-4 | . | TGTGCCAGCAGTTTAGGACAGGGGATCGGGGAGCAGTTCTTC | CASSLGQGIGEQFF
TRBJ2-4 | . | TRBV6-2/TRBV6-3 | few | TGTGCCAGCACCGAACCCCCCAAAAACATTCAGTACTTC | CASTEPPKNIQYF
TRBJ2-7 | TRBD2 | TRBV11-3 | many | TGTGCCAGCACCCCTTTGGGCGGGGCTAGCGGGGGGCTCGGATACGAGCAGTACTTC | CASTPLGGASGGLGYEQYF
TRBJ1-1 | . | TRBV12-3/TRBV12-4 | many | TGTGCCAGCAGGAGGGGAGGCGGGTACACTGAAGCTTTCTTT | CASRRGGGYTEAFF
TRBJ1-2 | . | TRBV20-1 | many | TGCAGTGCTAGAGAGGGGAAGGGACCCTATGGCTACACCTTC | CSAREGKGPYGYTF
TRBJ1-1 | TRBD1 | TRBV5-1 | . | TGCGCCAGCAGCTTGGGCCCTCAGGGGGCAATTACTGAAGCTTTCTTT | CASSLGPQGAITEAFF
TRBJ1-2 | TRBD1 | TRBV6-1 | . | TGTGCCAGCAGACAAGGTTGGGGACAGCAGCTATATGGCTACACCTTC | CASRQGWGQQLYGYTF
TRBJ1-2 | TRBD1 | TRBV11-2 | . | TGTGCCAGCAGCTTGACAGGGGATCATGGCTACACCTTC | CASSLTGDHGYTF